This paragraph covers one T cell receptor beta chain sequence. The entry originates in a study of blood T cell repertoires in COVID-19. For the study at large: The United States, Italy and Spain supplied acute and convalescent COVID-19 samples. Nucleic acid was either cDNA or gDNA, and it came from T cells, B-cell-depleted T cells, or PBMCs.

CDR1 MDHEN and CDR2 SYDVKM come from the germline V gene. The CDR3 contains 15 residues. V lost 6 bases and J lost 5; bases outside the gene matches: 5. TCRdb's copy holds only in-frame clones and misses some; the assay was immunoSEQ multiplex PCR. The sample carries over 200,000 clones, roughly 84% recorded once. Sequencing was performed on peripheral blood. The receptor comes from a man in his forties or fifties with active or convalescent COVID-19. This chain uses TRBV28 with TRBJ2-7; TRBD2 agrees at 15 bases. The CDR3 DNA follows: TGTGCCAGCAGGAGGACTAGCGGGAGGGGAGACGAGCAGTACTTC. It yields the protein CASRRTSGRGDEQYF.